The rows below give T cell receptor beta chains drawn from one sample of a study of blood T cell repertoires in COVID-19. Measured with immunoSEQ multiplex PCR; TCRdb has only the in-frame clones, and not every one. The table records about 110,000 clones, around 80% of them present only once. The sample taken for sequencing was peripheral blood. These receptors were taken from a woman in her sixties with acute or convalescent COVID-19. The CDR3 runs from the conserved cysteine through the conserved F or W. Fields, in order: clone size, V gene, D gene, J gene, CDR3 protein, CDR3 DNA. A D gene is named only where the DNA matches it firmly. Where a row states a size, it is once, few, many or the class of an expanded clone; other rows omit it.

abundance: NA; v_gene: TRBV30; d_gene: TRBD2; j_gene: TRBJ2-7; CDR3aa: CAWSPREGSLYYEQYF; CDR3nt: TGTGCCTGGAGCCCCAGGGAGGGGAGTCTCTACTACGAGCAGTACTTC
abundance: NA; v_gene: TRBV5-1; d_gene: NA; j_gene: TRBJ1-1; CDR3aa: CASSFDLNTEAFF; CDR3nt: TGCGCCAGCAGCTTCGACTTGAACACTGAAGCTTTCTTT
abundance: NA; v_gene: TRBV29-1; d_gene: NA; j_gene: TRBJ1-2; CDR3aa: CSVEEVSQGGYGYTF; CDR3nt: TGCAGCGTTGAAGAGGTCTCTCAGGGAGGCTATGGCTACACCTTC
abundance: NA; v_gene: TRBV27; d_gene: NA; j_gene: TRBJ2-5; CDR3aa: CASSPLGEVQETQYF; CDR3nt: TGTGCCAGCAGTCCATTAGGGGAAGTTCAAGAGACCCAGTACTTC
abundance: NA; v_gene: TRBV7-2; d_gene: NA; j_gene: TRBJ1-1; CDR3aa: CASSGSGLMNTEAFF; CDR3nt: TGTGCCAGCAGCGGCTCGGGGTTGATGAACACTGAAGCTTTCTTT
abundance: NA; v_gene: TRBV19; d_gene: TRBD1; j_gene: TRBJ2-7; CDR3aa: CASRDRVDYEQYF; CDR3nt: TGTGCCAGCAGGGACAGGGTCGACTACGAGCAGTACTTC
abundance: few; v_gene: TRBV19; d_gene: TRBD1; j_gene: TRBJ1-5; CDR3aa: CASSSRQGAQPQHF; CDR3nt: TGTGCCAGTAGTAGTCGGCAGGGGGCTCAGCCCCAGCATTTT
abundance: NA; v_gene: TRBV29-1; d_gene: NA; j_gene: TRBJ1-4; CDR3aa: CSVLGATNEKLFF; CDR3nt: TGCAGCGTCCTAGGGGCAACTAATGAAAAACTGTTTTTT
abundance: NA; v_gene: TRBV27; d_gene: NA; j_gene: TRBJ1-3; CDR3aa: CASSFSRFSGNTIYF; CDR3nt: TGTGCCAGCAGTTTCTCGAGGTTCTCTGGAAACACCATATATTTT
abundance: NA; v_gene: TRBV19; d_gene: TRBD1; j_gene: TRBJ2-7; CDR3aa: CASSRYRGREQYF; CDR3nt: TGTGCCAGTAGTAGGTACAGGGGTCGCGAGCAGTACTTC
abundance: NA; v_gene: TRBV3-1/TRBV3-2; d_gene: TRBD1; j_gene: TRBJ2-2; CDR3aa: CASSQVDREGDTGELFF; CDR3nt: TGTGCCAGCAGCCAAGTTGACAGGGAAGGGGACACCGGGGAGCTGTTTTTT
abundance: NA; v_gene: TRBV6-1; d_gene: TRBD2; j_gene: TRBJ2-3; CDR3aa: CASSEKRGLADSTDTQYF; CDR3nt: TGTGCCAGCAGTGAAAAGAGAGGGCTAGCGGACAGCACAGATACGCAGTATTTT
abundance: NA; v_gene: TRBV27; d_gene: TRBD2; j_gene: TRBJ2-7; CDR3aa: CASSPLGGGTYEQYF; CDR3nt: TGTGCCAGCAGCCCACTGGGCGGGGGGACCTACGAGCAGTACTTC
abundance: NA; v_gene: TRBV9; d_gene: NA; j_gene: TRBJ2-3; CDR3aa: CASSVGATQYF; CDR3nt: TGTGCCAGCAGCGTAGGGGCTACGCAGTATTTT
abundance: NA; v_gene: TRBV15; d_gene: TRBD1; j_gene: TRBJ2-1; CDR3aa: CATSRPDRGPGYNEQFF; CDR3nt: TGTGCCACCAGCAGACCGGACAGGGGGCCGGGATACAATGAGCAGTTCTTC
abundance: once; v_gene: TRBV18; d_gene: NA; j_gene: TRBJ1-2; CDR3aa: CASSPSNDKLYGYTF; CDR3nt: TGTGCCAGCTCACCTTCCAATGACAAGCTCTATGGCTACACCTTC
abundance: NA; v_gene: TRBV23-1; d_gene: TRBD1; j_gene: TRBJ2-6; CDR3aa: CASYPPGTGSGANVLTF; CDR3nt: TGCGCCAGCTACCCGCCCGGGACAGGGTCTGGGGCCAACGTCCTGACTTTC
abundance: NA; v_gene: TRBV10-3; d_gene: TRBD1; j_gene: TRBJ2-2; CDR3aa: CATRGQATGELFF; CDR3nt: TGTGCCACTAGAGGACAGGCGACCGGGGAGCTGTTTTTT
abundance: NA; v_gene: TRBV28; d_gene: NA; j_gene: TRBJ1-4; CDR3aa: CASSSYDRRSVEKLFF; CDR3nt: TGTGCCAGCAGTTCGTACGACAGGCGGTCTGTTGAAAAACTGTTTTTT
abundance: many; v_gene: TRBV21-1; d_gene: NA; j_gene: TRBJ1-4; CDR3aa: CASSKGTDEKLFF; CDR3nt: TGTGCCAGCAGCAAAGGTACAGACGAAAAACTGTTTTTT
abundance: NA; v_gene: TRBV7-9; d_gene: NA; j_gene: TRBJ1-2; CDR3aa: CASSLAYGQTYGYTF; CDR3nt: TGTGCCAGCAGCTTGGCCTATGGACAGACCTATGGCTACACCTTC
abundance: NA; v_gene: TRBV29-1; d_gene: NA; j_gene: TRBJ2-2; CDR3aa: CSVDLGDGELFF; CDR3nt: TGCAGCGTTGATCTAGGGGACGGGGAGCTGTTTTTT
abundance: NA; v_gene: TRBV3-1/TRBV3-2; d_gene: TRBD2; j_gene: TRBJ2-7; CDR3aa: CASSLQLAGGPGEQYF; CDR3nt: TGTGCCAGCAGCCTCCAACTAGCGGGGGGGCCGGGCGAGCAGTACTTC
abundance: NA; v_gene: TRBV5-1; d_gene: NA; j_gene: TRBJ2-2; CDR3aa: CASSLNPAAGANTGELFF; CDR3nt: TGCGCCAGCAGCTTGAACCCCGCGGCGGGTGCAAACACCGGGGAGCTGTTTTTT
abundance: NA; v_gene: TRBV3-1/TRBV3-2; d_gene: NA; j_gene: TRBJ1-3; CDR3aa: CASSQGWQVLSSGNTIYF; CDR3nt: TGTGCCAGCAGCCAAGGGTGGCAGGTGCTGAGCTCTGGAAACACCATATATTTT
abundance: NA; v_gene: TRBV23-1; d_gene: NA; j_gene: TRBJ1-1; CDR3aa: CASSQSRVNTEAFF; CDR3nt: TGCGCCAGCAGTCAATCGAGGGTGAACACTGAAGCTTTCTTT
abundance: NA; v_gene: TRBV18; d_gene: TRBD1; j_gene: TRBJ2-1; CDR3aa: CASSLGTGWDNEQFF; CDR3nt: TGTGCCAGCTCACTTGGGACAGGGTGGGACAATGAGCAGTTCTTC
abundance: NA; v_gene: TRBV3-1/TRBV3-2; d_gene: NA; j_gene: TRBJ1-1; CDR3aa: CASSLGDTEAFF; CDR3nt: TGTGCCAGCAGCCTAGGGGACACTGAAGCTTTCTTT
abundance: NA; v_gene: TRBV28; d_gene: NA; j_gene: TRBJ2-7; CDR3aa: CASPPKAEAALGEQYF; CDR3nt: TGTGCCAGCCCGCCCAAGGCGGAGGCCGCCCTGGGAGAGCAGTACTTC
abundance: many; v_gene: TRBV14; d_gene: NA; j_gene: TRBJ1-2; CDR3aa: CASSQDRNYGYTF; CDR3nt: TGTGCCAGCAGCCAAGACAGGAACTATGGCTACACCTTC
abundance: NA; v_gene: TRBV28; d_gene: TRBD1; j_gene: TRBJ1-5; CDR3aa: CASSTAGQGYNQPQHF; CDR3nt: TGTGCCAGCAGTACCGCTGGACAGGGGTACAATCAGCCCCAGCATTTT
abundance: NA; v_gene: TRBV7-9; d_gene: NA; j_gene: TRBJ2-1; CDR3aa: CASSLAGVYNEQFF; CDR3nt: TGTGCCAGCAGCTTAGCGGGAGTTTACAATGAGCAGTTCTTC
abundance: NA; v_gene: TRBV28; d_gene: TRBD1; j_gene: TRBJ1-6; CDR3aa: CATLGQGAYSPLHF; CDR3nt: TGTGCCACCTTAGGACAGGGGGCTTATTCACCCCTCCACTTT
abundance: NA; v_gene: TRBV3-1/TRBV3-2; d_gene: NA; j_gene: TRBJ2-7; CDR3aa: CASSQQRNSYEQYF; CDR3nt: TGTGCCAGCAGCCAACAGAGGAACTCCTACGAGCAGTACTTC
abundance: NA; v_gene: TRBV9; d_gene: TRBD1; j_gene: TRBJ1-1; CDR3aa: CASSARTGVTEAFF; CDR3nt: TGTGCCAGCAGCGCCCGGACAGGGGTGACTGAAGCTTTCTTT
abundance: NA; v_gene: TRBV5-6; d_gene: NA; j_gene: TRBJ1-1; CDR3aa: CASTPWGLDVNTEAFF; CDR3nt: TGTGCCAGCACCCCTTGGGGGCTAGACGTGAACACTGAAGCTTTCTTT
abundance: NA; v_gene: TRBV29-1; d_gene: TRBD2; j_gene: TRBJ2-7; CDR3aa: CSFREGLLGEQYF; CDR3nt: TGCAGCTTCCGGGAGGGGCTTCTCGGCGAGCAGTACTTC